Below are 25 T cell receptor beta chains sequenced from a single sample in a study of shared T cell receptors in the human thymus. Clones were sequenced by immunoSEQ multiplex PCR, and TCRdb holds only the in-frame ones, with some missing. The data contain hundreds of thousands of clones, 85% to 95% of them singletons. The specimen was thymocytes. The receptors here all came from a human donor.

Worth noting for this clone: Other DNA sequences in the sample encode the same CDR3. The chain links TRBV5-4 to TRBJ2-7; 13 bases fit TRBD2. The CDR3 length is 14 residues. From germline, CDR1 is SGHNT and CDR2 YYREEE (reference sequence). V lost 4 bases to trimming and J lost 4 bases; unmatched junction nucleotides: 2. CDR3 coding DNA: TGTGCCAGCAGCCGGACTAGCGGGAGTTACGAGCAGTACTTC. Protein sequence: CASSRTSGSYEQYF.

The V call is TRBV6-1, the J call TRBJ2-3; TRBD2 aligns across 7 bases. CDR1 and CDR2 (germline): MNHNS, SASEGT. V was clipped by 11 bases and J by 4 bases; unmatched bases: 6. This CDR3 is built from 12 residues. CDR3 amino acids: CAGQRGADTQYF. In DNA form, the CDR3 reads TGTGCCGGCCAACGGGGGGCAGATACGCAGTATTTT.

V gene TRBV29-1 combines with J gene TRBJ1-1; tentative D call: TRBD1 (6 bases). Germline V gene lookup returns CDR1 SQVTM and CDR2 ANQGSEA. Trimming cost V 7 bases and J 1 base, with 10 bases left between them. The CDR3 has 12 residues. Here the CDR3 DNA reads TGCAGCGCTCCGACAGGGAACACTGAAGCTTTCTTT. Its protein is CSAPTGNTEAFF. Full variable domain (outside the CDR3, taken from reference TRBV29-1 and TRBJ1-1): SAVISQKPSRDICQRGTSLTIQCQVDSQVTMMFWYRQQPGQSLTLIATANQGSEATYESGFVIDKFPISRPNLTFSTLTVSNMSPEDSSIYLCSAPTGNTEAFFGQGTRLTVV.

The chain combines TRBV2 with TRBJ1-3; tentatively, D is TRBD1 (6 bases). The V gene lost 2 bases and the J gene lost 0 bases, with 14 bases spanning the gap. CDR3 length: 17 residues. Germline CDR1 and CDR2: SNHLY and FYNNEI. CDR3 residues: CASSESWDKSSGNTIYF. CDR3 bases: TGTGCCAGCAGTGAAAGCTGGGACAAGAGCTCTGGAAACACCATATATTTT.

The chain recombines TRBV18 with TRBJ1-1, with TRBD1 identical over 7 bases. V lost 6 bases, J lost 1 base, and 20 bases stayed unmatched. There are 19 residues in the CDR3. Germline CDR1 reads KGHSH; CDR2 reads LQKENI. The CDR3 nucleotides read TGTGCCAGCTCCCTGACAGGGATCCCCTCCCATACAAAGAACACTGAAGCTTTCTTT. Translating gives CASSLTGIPSHTKNTEAFF.

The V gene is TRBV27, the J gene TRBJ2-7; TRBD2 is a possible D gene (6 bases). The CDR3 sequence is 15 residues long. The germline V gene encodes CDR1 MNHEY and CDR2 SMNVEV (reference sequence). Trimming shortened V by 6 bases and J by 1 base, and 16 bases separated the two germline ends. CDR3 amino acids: CASSLGGEGSYEQYF. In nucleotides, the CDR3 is TGTGCCAGCAGCCTGGGGGGAGAGGGTTCCTACGAGCAGTACTTC.

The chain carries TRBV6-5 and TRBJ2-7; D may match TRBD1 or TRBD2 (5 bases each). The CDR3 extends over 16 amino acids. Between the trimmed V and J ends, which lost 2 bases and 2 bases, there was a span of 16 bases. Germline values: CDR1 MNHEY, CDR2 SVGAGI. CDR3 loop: CASSYASPWGTYEQYF. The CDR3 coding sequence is TGTGCCAGCAGTTACGCTTCCCCCTGGGGGACCTACGAGCAGTACTTC.

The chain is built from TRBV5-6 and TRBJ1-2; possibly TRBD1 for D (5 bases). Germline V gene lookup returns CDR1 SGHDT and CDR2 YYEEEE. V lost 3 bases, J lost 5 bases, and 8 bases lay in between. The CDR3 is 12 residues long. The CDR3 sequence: CASSWGVYGYTF. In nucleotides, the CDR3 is TGTGCCAGCAGCTGGGGCGTATATGGCTACACCTTC.

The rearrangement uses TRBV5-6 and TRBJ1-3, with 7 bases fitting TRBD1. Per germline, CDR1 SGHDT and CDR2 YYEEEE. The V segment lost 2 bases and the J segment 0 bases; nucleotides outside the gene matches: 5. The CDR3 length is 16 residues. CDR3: CASSFSQGISGNTIYF. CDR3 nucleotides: TGTGCCAGCAGCTTTTCACAGGGGATCTCTGGAAACACCATATATTTT. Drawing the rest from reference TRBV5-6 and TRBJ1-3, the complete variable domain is DAGVTQSPTHLIKTRGQQVTLRCSPKSGHDTVSWYQQALGQGPQFIFQYYEEEERQRGNFPDRFSGHQFPNYSSELNVNALLLGDSALYLCASSFSQGISGNTIYFGEGSWLTVV.

The CDR3 bases are TGTGCCAGCAGCGAGGGAAAGGGACTCTTCGGAGGGGAGCAGTTCTTC. Translated: CASSEGKGLFGGEQFF. This chain connects TRBV9 to TRBJ2-1, with a possible D match to TRBD2 (6 bases). Germline V CDR1 and CDR2: SGDLS, YYNGEE. The CDR3 spans 16 residues. V lost 3 bases and J 10 bases, leaving 23 bases between the germline ends.

This CDR3 is CASNEGNNEQFF. CDR3 in DNA: TGTGCCAGCAACGAGGGCAACAATGAGCAGTTCTTC. V is TRBV28 and J is TRBJ2-1; maybe TRBD2 (5 bases). V was pared by 7 bases and J by 5 bases, with 9 bases between. The CDR3 length is 12 residues. The germline CDR1 and CDR2 sequences are MDHEN and SYDVKM. Based on the CDR3 plus reference TRBV28 and TRBJ2-1, the full variable domain is DVKVTQSSRYLVKRTGEKVFLECVQDMDHENMFWYRQDPGLGLRLIYFSYDVKMKEKGDIPEGYSVSREKKERFSLILESASTNQTSMYLCASNEGNNEQFFGPGTRLTVL.

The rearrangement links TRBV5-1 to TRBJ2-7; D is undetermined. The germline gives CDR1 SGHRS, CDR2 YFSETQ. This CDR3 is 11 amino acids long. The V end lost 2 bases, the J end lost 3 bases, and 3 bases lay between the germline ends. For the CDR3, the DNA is TGCGCCAGCAGCTTTGGCTACGAGCAGTACTTC. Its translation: CASSFGYEQYF.

This CDR3 is CASSLLREPPYEQYF. CDR3 bases: TGTGCCAGCAGTTTGTTGCGGGAACCCCCCTACGAGCAGTACTTC. The chain recombines TRBV27 with TRBJ2-7; D may be TRBD2 (6 bases). This CDR3 region has 15 residues. Germline CDR1 is MNHEY and CDR2 is SMNVEV (reference sequence). V gave up 3 bases and J gave up 2 bases, with 14 bases separating them.

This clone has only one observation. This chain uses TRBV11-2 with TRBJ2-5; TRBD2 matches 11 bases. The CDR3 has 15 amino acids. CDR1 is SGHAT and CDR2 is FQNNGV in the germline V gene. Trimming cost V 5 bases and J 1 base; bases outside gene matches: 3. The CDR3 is CASSQLAGAQETQYF. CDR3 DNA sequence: TGTGCCAGCAGCCAACTAGCGGGAGCCCAAGAGACCCAGTACTTC.

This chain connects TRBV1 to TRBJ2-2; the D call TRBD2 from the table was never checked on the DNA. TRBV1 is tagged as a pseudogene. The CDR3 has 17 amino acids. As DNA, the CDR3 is TGCACCAGCAGCCAAGAAAGTAGCGGGAGCCGCACCGGGGAGCTGTTTTTT. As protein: CTSSQESSGSRTGELFF.

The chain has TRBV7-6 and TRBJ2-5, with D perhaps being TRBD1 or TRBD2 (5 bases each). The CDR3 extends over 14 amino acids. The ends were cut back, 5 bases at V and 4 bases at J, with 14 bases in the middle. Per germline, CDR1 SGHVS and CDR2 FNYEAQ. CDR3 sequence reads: CASSQRDRRETQYF. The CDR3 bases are TGTGCCAGCAGCCAGAGGGACCGGCGAGAGACCCAGTACTTC.

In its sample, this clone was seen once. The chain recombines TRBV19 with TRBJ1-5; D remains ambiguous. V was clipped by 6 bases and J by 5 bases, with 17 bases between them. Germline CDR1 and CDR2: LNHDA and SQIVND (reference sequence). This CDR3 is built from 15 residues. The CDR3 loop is CASSPSQASHQPQHF. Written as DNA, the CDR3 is TGTGCCAGTAGCCCTAGTCAGGCTTCCCATCAGCCCCAGCATTTT.

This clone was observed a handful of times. Here the CDR3 DNA reads TGTGCCAGCAGCACCTTGGGAGTCGAGCAGTACTTC. It yields the protein CASSTLGVEQYF. The genes are TRBV7-2 and TRBJ2-7; possible D gene TRBD2, 5 bases. The CDR3 runs 12 residues. CDR1 and CDR2 from the germline V gene are SGHTA and FQGNSA. Trimming cost V 5 bases and J 6 bases, with 11 bases left between them.

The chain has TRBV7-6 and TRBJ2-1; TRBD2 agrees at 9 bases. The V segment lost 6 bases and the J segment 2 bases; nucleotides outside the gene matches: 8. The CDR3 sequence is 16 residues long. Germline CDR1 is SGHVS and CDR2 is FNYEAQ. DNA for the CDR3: TGTGCCAGCAGTCCTCGACTAGCGGTCGCCTACAATGAGCAGTTCTTC. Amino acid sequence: CASSPRLAVAYNEQFF.

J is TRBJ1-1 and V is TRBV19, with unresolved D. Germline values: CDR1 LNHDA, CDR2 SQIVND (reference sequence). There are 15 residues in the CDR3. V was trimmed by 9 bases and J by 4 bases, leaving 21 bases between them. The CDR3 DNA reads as TGTGCCAGCAGAGACTTGGGAGCTCGTGTCACTGAAGCTTTCTTT. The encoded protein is CASRDLGARVTEAFF.

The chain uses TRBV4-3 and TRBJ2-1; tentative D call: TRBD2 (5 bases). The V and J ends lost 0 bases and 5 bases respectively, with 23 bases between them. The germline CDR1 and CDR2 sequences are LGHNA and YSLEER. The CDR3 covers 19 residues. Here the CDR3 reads CASSQELRASPRVHNEQFF. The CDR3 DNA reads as TGCGCCAGCAGCCAAGAGTTGCGGGCGTCACCCCGAGTCCACAATGAGCAGTTCTTC.

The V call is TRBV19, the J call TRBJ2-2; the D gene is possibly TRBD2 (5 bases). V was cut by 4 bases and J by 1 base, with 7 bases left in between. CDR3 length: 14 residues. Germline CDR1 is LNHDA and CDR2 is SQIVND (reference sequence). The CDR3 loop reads CASSNRENTGELFF. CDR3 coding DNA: TGTGCCAGTAGTAACCGGGAGAACACCGGGGAGCTGTTTTTT.

The CDR3 bases are TGTGCCAGCAGCGCTTCGACAGGGTACGAGCAGTACTTC. It codes for CASSASTGYEQYF. The chain carries TRBV9 and TRBJ2-7, with 7 bases aligning to TRBD1. This CDR3 contains 13 residues. V dropped 3 bases and J dropped 4; count of bases not matched to a gene: 4. Germline CDR1 reads SGDLS; CDR2 reads YYNGEE.

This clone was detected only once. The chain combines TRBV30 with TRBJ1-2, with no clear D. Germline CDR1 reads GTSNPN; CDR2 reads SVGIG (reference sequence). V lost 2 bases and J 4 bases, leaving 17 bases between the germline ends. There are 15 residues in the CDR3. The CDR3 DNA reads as TGTGCCTGGAGTCCTCCCACGTCGGTCCCCTATGGCTACACCTTC. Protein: CAWSPPTSVPYGYTF.

The CDR3 DNA reads TGTGCCAGCAGGCGAACTAGCCTTATAGATACGCAGTATTTT. Its protein product is CASRRTSLIDTQYF. The chain joins TRBV6-1 to TRBJ2-3; perhaps TRBD2 as D (6 bases). The CDR3 covers 14 residues. Germline V CDR1 and CDR2: MNHNS, SASEGT. The V gene lost 6 bases and the J gene lost 5 bases, with 15 bases spanning the gap.